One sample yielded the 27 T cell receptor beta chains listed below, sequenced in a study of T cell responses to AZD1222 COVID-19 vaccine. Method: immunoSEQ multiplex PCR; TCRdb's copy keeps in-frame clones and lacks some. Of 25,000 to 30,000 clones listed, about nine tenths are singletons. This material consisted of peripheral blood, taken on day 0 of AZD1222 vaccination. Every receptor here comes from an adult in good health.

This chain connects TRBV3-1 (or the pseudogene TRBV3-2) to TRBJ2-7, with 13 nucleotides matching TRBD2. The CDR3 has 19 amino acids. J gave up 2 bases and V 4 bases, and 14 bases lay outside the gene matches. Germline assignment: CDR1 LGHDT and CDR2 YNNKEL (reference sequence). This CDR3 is CASSPIGLAGVGPPYEQYF. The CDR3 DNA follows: TGTGCCAGCAGCCCCATCGGACTAGCGGGGGTGGGGCCCCCCTACGAGCAGTACTTC.

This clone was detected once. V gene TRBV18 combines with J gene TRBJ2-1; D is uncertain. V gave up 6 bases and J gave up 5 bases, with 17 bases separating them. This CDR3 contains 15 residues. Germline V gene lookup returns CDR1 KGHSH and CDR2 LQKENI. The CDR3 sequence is CASSPGRTGDNEQFF. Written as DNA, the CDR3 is TGTGCCAGCTCGCCCGGACGAACCGGCGACAATGAGCAGTTCTTC.

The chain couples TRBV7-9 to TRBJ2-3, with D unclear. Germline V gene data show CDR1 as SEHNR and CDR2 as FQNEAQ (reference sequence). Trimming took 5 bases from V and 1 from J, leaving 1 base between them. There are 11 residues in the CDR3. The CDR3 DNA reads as TGTGCCAGCAGCCGCACAGATACGCAGTATTTT. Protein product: CASSRTDTQYF. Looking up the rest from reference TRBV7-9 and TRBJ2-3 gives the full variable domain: DTGVSQNPRHKITKRGQNVTFRCDPISEHNRLYWYRQTLGQGPEFLTYFQNEAQLEKSRLLSDRFSAERPKGSFSTLEIQRTEQGDSAMYLCASSRTDTQYFGPGTRLTVL.

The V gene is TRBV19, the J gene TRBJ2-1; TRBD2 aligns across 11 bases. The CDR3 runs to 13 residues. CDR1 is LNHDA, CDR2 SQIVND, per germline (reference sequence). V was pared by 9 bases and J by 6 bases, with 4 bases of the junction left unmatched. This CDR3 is CASRGLAVNEQFF. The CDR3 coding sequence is TGTGCCAGCAGGGGACTAGCGGTCAATGAGCAGTTCTTC.

This chain's CDR3 is CASSFQGAYEQYF. CDR3 bases: TGCGCCAGCAGCTTCCAGGGAGCCTACGAGCAGTACTTC. The chain carries TRBV5-1 and TRBJ2-7; possibly TRBD1 or TRBD2 for D (5 bases each). V was cut by 2 bases and J by 2 bases, with 8 bases left in between. Germline V lookup: CDR1 SGHRS, CDR2 YFSETQ. The length of the CDR3 is 13 residues.

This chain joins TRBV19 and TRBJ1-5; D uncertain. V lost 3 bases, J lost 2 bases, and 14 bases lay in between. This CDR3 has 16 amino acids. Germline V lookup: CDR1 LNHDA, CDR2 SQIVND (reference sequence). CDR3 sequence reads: CASSMGDFWGNQPQHF. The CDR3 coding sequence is TGTGCCAGTAGTATGGGTGACTTCTGGGGCAATCAGCCCCAGCATTTT.

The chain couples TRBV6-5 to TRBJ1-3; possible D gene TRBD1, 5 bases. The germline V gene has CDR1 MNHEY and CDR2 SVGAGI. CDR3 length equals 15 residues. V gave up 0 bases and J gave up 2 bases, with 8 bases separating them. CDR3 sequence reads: CASSYSEGPGNTIYF. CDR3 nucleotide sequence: TGTGCCAGCAGTTACTCGGAGGGGCCTGGAAACACCATATATTTT.

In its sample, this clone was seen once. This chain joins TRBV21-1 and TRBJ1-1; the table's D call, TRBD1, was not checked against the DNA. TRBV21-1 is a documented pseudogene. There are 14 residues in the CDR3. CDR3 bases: TGTGCCAGCAGCAAAGCATCAGGGAACACTGAAGCTTTCTTT. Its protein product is CASSKASGNTEAFF.

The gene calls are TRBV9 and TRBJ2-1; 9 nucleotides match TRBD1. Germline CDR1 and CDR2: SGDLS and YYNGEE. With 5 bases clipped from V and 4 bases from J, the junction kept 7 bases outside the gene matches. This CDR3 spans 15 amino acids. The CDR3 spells CASRPGQGIYNEQFF. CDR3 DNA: TGTGCCAGCAGACCGGGACAGGGAATATACAATGAGCAGTTCTTC.

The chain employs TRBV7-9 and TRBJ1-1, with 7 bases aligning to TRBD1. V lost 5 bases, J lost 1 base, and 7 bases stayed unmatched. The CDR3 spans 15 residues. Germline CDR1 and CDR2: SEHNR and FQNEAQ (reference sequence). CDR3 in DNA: TGTGCCAGCAGCCCAACCCGACAGGGGAACACTGAAGCTTTCTTT. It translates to CASSPTRQGNTEAFF.

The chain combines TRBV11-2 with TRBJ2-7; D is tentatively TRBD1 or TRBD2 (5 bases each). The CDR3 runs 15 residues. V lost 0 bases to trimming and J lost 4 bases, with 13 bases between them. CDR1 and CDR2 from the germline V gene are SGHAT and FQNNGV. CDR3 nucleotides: TGTGCCAGCAGCTTAGAGGCAGGGAGTAGGTACGAGCAGTACTTC. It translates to CASSLEAGSRYEQYF.

This CDR3 is CASSETTGRRSPLHF. The CDR3 nucleotides are TGTGCCAGCAGTGAAACGACAGGGAGAAGATCACCCCTCCACTTT. The chain employs TRBV6-1 and TRBJ1-6, with 7 bases fitting TRBD1. From germline, CDR1 is MNHNS and CDR2 SASEGT. The CDR3 has 15 residues. The V and J ends lost 2 bases and 10 bases, in that order; junction bases with no gene match: 8.

This CDR3 reads CASSWGYKGAEAFF. DNA for the CDR3: TGCGCCAGCAGCTGGGGTTACAAGGGGGCTGAAGCTTTCTTT. This sequence joins TRBV5-1 and TRBJ1-1; D may be TRBD1 (6 bases). Germline lookup yields CDR1 SGHRS and CDR2 YFSETQ. CDR3 length equals 14 residues. V dropped 3 bases and J dropped 6 bases, with 15 bases sitting between them.

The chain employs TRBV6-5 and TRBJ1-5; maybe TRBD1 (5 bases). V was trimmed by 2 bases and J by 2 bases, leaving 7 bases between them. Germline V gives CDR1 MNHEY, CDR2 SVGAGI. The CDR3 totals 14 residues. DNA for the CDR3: TGTGCCAGCAGTTACGGGGGAGGCAATCAGCCCCAGCATTTT. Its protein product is CASSYGGGNQPQHF.

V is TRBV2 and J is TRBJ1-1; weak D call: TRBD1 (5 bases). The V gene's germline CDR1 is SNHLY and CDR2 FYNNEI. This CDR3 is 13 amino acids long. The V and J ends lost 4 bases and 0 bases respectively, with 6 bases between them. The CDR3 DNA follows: TGTGCCAGCAGTGGACAGATGAACACTGAAGCTTTCTTT. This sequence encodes CASSGQMNTEAFF.

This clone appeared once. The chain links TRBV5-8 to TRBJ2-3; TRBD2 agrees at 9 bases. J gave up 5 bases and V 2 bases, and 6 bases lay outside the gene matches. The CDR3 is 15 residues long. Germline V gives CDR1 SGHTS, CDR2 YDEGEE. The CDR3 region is CASSLIAGALDTQYF. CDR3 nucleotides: TGTGCCAGCAGCTTAATAGCGGGAGCCCTAGATACGCAGTATTTT.

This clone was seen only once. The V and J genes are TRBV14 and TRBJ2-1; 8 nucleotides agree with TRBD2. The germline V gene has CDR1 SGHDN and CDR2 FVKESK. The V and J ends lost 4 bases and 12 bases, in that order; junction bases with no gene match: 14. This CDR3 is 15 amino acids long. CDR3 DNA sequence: TGTGCCAGCAGCCCGGGACTAGAGAGGGGTAGGGGGCAGTTCTTC. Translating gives CASSPGLERGRGQFF. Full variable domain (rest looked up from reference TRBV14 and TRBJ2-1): EAGVTQFPSHSVIEKGQTVTLRCDPISGHDNLYWYRRVMGKEIKFLLHFVKESKQDESGMPNNRFLAERTGGTYSTLKVQPAELEDSGVYFCASSPGLERGRGQFFGPGTRLTVL.

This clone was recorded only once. CDR3 coding DNA: TGTGCCTGGAGCGCTCCCCTCCCCACAGATACGCAGTATTTT. Translated: CAWSAPLPTDTQYF. This rearrangement joins TRBV30 to TRBJ2-3; D uncertain. Trimming shortened V by 3 bases and J by 2 bases, and 12 bases separated the two germline ends. The germline V gene has CDR1 GTSNPN and CDR2 SVGIG (reference sequence). CDR3 length: 14 residues.

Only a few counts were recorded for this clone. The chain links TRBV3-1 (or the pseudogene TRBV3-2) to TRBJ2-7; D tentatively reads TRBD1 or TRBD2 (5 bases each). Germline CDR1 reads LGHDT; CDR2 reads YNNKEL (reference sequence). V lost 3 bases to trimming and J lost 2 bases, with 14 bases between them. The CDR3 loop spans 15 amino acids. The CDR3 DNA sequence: TGTGCCAGCAGCCAGCGGACTCTACAGGCCTACGAGCAGTACTTC. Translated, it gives CASSQRTLQAYEQYF.

The CDR3: CAWRRTALNYGYTF. CDR3 DNA sequence: TGTGCCTGGAGAAGGACAGCTCTTAACTATGGCTACACCTTC. The chain employs TRBV30 and TRBJ1-2; possible D gene TRBD1, 6 bases. The CDR3 is 14 residues long. Germline V gene data show CDR1 as GTSNPN and CDR2 as SVGIG (reference sequence). V was pared by 3 bases and J by 1 base, with 12 bases between.

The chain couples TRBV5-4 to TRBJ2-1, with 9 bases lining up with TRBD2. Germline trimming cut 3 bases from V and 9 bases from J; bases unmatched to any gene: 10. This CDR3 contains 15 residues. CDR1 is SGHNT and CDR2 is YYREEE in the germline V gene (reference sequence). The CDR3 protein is CASSWFPGTSTEQFF. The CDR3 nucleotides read TGTGCCAGCAGCTGGTTCCCCGGGACTAGCACTGAGCAGTTCTTC. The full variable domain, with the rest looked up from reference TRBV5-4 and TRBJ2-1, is ETGVTQSPTHLIKTRGQQVTLRCSSQSGHNTVSWYQQALGQGPQFIFQYYREEENGRGNFPPRFSGLQFPNYSSELNVNALELDDSALYLCASSWFPGTSTEQFFGPGTRLTVL.

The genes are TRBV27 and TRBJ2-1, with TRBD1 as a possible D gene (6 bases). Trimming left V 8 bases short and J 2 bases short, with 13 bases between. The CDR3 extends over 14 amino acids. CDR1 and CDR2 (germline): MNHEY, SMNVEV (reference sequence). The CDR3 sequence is CASRDTETYNEQFF. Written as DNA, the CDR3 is TGTGCCAGCCGGGACACAGAGACCTACAATGAGCAGTTCTTC.

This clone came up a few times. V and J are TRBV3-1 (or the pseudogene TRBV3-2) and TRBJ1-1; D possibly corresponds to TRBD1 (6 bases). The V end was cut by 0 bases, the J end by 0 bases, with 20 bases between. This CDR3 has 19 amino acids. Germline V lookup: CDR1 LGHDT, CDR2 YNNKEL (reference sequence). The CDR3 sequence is CASSQDRSGAVPLNTEAFF. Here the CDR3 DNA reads TGTGCCAGCAGCCAAGACAGGTCAGGGGCGGTACCCCTGAACACTGAAGCTTTCTTT.

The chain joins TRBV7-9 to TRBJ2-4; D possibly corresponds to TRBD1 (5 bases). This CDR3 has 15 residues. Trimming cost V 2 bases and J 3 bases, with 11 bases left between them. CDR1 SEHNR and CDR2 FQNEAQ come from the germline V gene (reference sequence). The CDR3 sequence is CASSLRTQGKNIQYF. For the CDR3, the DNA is TGTGCCAGCAGCTTACGGACCCAGGGCAAAAACATTCAGTACTTC.

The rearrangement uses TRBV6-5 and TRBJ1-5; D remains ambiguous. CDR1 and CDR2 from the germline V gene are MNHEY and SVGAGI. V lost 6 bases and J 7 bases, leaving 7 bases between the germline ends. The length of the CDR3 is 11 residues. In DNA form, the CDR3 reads TGTGCCAGCAGCCGAGGCCAGCCCCAGCATTTT. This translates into CASSRGQPQHF.

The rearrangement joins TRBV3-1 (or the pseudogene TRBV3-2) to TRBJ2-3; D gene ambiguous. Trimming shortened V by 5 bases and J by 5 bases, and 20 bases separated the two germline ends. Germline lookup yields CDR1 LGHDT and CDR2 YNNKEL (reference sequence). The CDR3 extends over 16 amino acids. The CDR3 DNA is TGTGCCAGCAGCAAGCCAGGTCCCATTTGGCAAGATACGCAGTATTTT. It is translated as CASSKPGPIWQDTQYF.

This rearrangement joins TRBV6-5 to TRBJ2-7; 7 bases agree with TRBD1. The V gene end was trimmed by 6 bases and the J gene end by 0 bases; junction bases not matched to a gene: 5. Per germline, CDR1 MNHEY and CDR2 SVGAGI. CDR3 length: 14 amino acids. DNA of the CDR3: TGTGCCAGCAGCCCGGGACAGAGCTCCTACGAGCAGTACTTC. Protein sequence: CASSPGQSSYEQYF.